The next 8 T cell receptor beta chains were all read from a single sample in a study of identical twins. TCRdb re-called the 5' RACE reads with MiXCR, one entry per CDR3 protein. The profile shows nearly 900,000 distinct CDR3 sequences, 10% to 15% of them singletons. These data also formed part of another study, on yellow fever vaccine responses in identical twins.

The specimen sequenced was PBMCs. These receptors all stem from a woman aged 18-29 years in good health.

This clonotype was counted many times. The genes are TRBV3-1 and TRBJ2-1; 14 bases fit TRBD2. The germline CDR1 and CDR2 sequences are LGHDT and YNNKEL (reference sequence). V gave up 0 bases and J gave up 2 bases; unmatched junction bases: 6. The length of the CDR3 is 19 residues. The CDR3 sequence is CASSQESPGLAGAYNEQFF. CDR3 in DNA: TGTGCCAGCAGCCAAGAATCCCCGGGACTAGCGGGAGCCTACAATGAGCAGTTCTTC.

The chain employs TRBV24-1 and TRBJ2-2, with a tentative D call TRBD1 (6 bases). Looked up from germline, CDR1 is KGHDR and CDR2 is SFDVKD. V gave up 8 bases and J gave up 2 bases, with 14 bases separating them. CDR3 length: 15 amino acids. CDR3 region: CATNAGTKNTGELFF. The CDR3, as DNA: TGTGCCACCAACGCCGGGACAAAAAACACCGGGGAGCTGTTTTTT.

There are a few counts of this clonotype. CDR3 DNA: TGTGCCAGCAGCTGGAACTTGCAAGGCAATGAGCAGTTCTTC. It specifies CASSWNLQGNEQFF. V gene TRBV7-8 combines with J gene TRBJ2-1; unclear D gene. Germline V gene lookup returns CDR1 SGHVS and CDR2 FQNEAQ. V was pared by 4 bases and J by 6 bases, with 13 bases between. The CDR3 has 14 amino acids.

This chain uses TRBV5-5 with TRBJ2-1, with 7 bases matching TRBD2. Germline V gene data show CDR1 as SGHKS and CDR2 as YYEKEE (reference sequence). This CDR3 comprises 17 residues. With V trimmed by 5 bases and J by 3 bases, 14 bases remained unmatched. The CDR3 is CASSSSYRTRVYNEQFF. The DNA of the CDR3 is TGTGCCAGCAGTTCCTCCTATAGGACTAGGGTCTACAATGAGCAGTTCTTC.

The chain carries TRBV7-2 and TRBJ2-7; TRBD2 matches 8 bases. Germline lookup yields CDR1 SGHTA and CDR2 FQGNSA. The CDR3 is 16 residues long. Losses at the gene ends were 1 base for V and 2 bases for J; bases not matched to a gene: 7. CDR3 DNA sequence: TGTGCCAGCAGCTTAGAGAGGGTAGCGGGAACCTACGAGCAGTACTTC. Protein sequence: CASSLERVAGTYEQYF.

V gene TRBV7-9 combines with J gene TRBJ2-1; D may be TRBD2 (5 bases). The CDR3 is 13 amino acids. Trimming took 1 base from V and 9 from J, leaving 10 bases between them. Germline-derived CDR1 and CDR2 are SEHNR and FQNEAQ (reference sequence). CDR3 DNA sequence: TGTGCCAGCAGCTTAGAACTAGTAGGTGAGCAGTTCTTC. This gives the protein CASSLELVGEQFF.

This clonotype was observed a few times. The rearrangement joins TRBV10-2 to TRBJ2-5, with 10 bases identical to TRBD2. V lost 4 bases to trimming and J lost 7 bases; unmatched junction nucleotides: 6. The CDR3 extends over 14 amino acids. Germline values: CDR1 WSHSY, CDR2 SAAADI. The CDR3 loop reads CASSGGLAGATQYF. The CDR3 DNA is TGCGCCAGCAGTGGGGGCCTAGCGGGGGCGACCCAGTACTTC.

This clonotype was found a few times. V usage is TRBV12-5 and J usage is TRBJ2-1, with 10 bases aligning to TRBD2. The V gene end was trimmed by 0 bases and the J gene end by 9 bases; junction bases not matched to a gene: 5. Germline CDR1 LGHNT, CDR2 FRNRAP. The CDR3 is 15 amino acids. CDR3 nucleotides: TGTGCTAGTGGTTTGGTACCTAGCGGGAGTTTTGAGCAGTTCTTC. It encodes CASGLVPSGSFEQFF.